One sample yielded the 32 T cell receptor beta chains listed below, sequenced in a study of response to subunit inactivated influenza vaccine. TCRdb analysed the RT-PCR reads with MiXCR anew, one entry per CDR3 protein. There are over 300,000 distinct CDR3 sequences in the sample; just over 20% occur only once, and about 9.4% lies in the top ten. Here the sequenced sample was PBMCs from blood, taken less than 22 months after vaccination. The origin of the receptors is a man between 50 and 69 years old who received an inactivated influenza vaccine.

The V call is TRBV3-1, the J call TRBJ2-3; no clear D gene. V lost 1 base and J lost 3, with 8 bases in between. The V gene's germline CDR1 is LGHDT and CDR2 YNNKEL (reference sequence). The CDR3 has 14 amino acids. CDR3 in DNA: TGTGCCAGCAGCCAAGCGTTGTCGACAGATACGCAGTATTTT. Translated: CASSQALSTDTQYF.

The gene calls are TRBV27 and TRBJ1-5; D remains ambiguous. The CDR3 runs 13 residues. The germline V and J ends were trimmed by 2 bases and 5 bases, with 7 bases remaining between them. CDR1 is MNHEY and CDR2 is SMNVEV in the germline V gene (reference sequence). Here the CDR3 DNA reads TGTGCCAGCAGTTTAAACGTCGATCAGCCCCAGCATTTT. Encoded protein: CASSLNVDQPQHF.

The chain has TRBV10-2 and TRBJ2-7, with TRBD2 identical over 8 bases. Germline assignment: CDR1 WSHSY and CDR2 SAAADI. V lost 6 bases to trimming and J lost 4 bases; unmatched junction nucleotides: 8. The CDR3 sequence is 14 residues long. The DNA of the CDR3 is TGCGCCAGCAGGAGTCTAGCGGGTGCTTACGAGCAGTACTTC. Its protein is CASRSLAGAYEQYF.

The CDR3 nucleotides are TGTGCCAGCAGAGGTCAGGGAGGCTCAGATACGCAGTATTTT. Amino acids: CASRGQGGSDTQYF. The rearrangement links TRBV2 to TRBJ2-3, with D possibly matching TRBD2 (6 bases). CDR1 SNHLY and CDR2 FYNNEI come from the germline V gene. Trimming took off 6 bases at V and 4 bases at J, with 14 bases between the two ends. This CDR3 is 14 amino acids long.

This clonotype was counted only a few times. This chain connects TRBV4-2 to TRBJ1-2, with 7 bases lining up with TRBD1. This CDR3 is built from 15 residues. Trimming removed 5 bases from V and 8 bases from J; junction bases left unmatched: 14. Germline-derived CDR1 and CDR2 are LGHNA and YNFKEQ. CDR3: CASSFSVGGAEGYTF. CDR3 DNA sequence: TGTGCCAGCAGCTTCTCCGTAGGGGGCGCAGAGGGCTACACCTTC.

This clonotype appeared many times. V and J are TRBV7-6 and TRBJ1-4; 10 bases fit TRBD1. This CDR3 comprises 17 residues. V was clipped by 5 bases and J by 0 bases; unmatched bases: 6. CDR1 is SGHVS and CDR2 is FNYEAQ in the germline V gene. The CDR3 DNA follows: TGTGCCAGCAGCGCCCGGACAGGGGGTGCAACTAATGAAAAACTGTTTTTT. Translating gives CASSARTGGATNEKLFF.

This clonotype was detected a few times. This sequence joins TRBV15 and TRBJ1-6; 8 nucleotides align to TRBD1. V lost 3 bases and J lost 8; bases outside the gene matches: 3. The CDR3 sequence is 14 residues long. CDR1 and CDR2 (germline): LNHNV, YYDKDF (reference sequence). CDR3 amino acids: CATSRDRDYSPLHF. Here the CDR3 DNA reads TGTGCCACCAGCAGGGACAGGGATTATTCACCCCTCCACTTT. The full variable domain, completed using reference TRBV15 and TRBJ1-6, is DAMVIQNPRYQVTQFGKPVTLSCSQTLNHNVMYWYQQKSSQAPKLLFHYYDKDFNNEADTPDNFQSRRPNTSFCFLDIRSPGLGDTAMYLCATSRDRDYSPLHFGNGTRLTVT.

The CDR3 reads CASSPTGFEQYF. CDR3 sequence (DNA): TGTGCCAGCAGCCCGACTGGGTTCGAGCAGTACTTC. The chain uses TRBV28 and TRBJ2-7, with D unclear. CDR1 is MDHEN, CDR2 SYDVKM, per germline. Trimming left V 6 bases short and J 6 bases short, with 12 bases between. This CDR3 is built from 12 residues.

The V call is TRBV2, the J call TRBJ2-1; 10 bases are a match to TRBD2. The CDR3 has 15 amino acids. Germline lookup yields CDR1 SNHLY and CDR2 FYNNEI. The junction had 9 bases not matched to a gene; V was cut back by 0 bases and J by 13 bases. The CDR3 is CASSEAASGRSVQFF. The CDR3 DNA is TGTGCCAGCAGTGAAGCGGCTAGCGGGAGATCGGTTCAGTTCTTC. The whole variable domain, remainder taken from reference TRBV2 and TRBJ2-1, is EPEVTQTPSHQVTQMGQEVILRCVPISNHLYFYWYRQILGQKVEFLVSFYNNEISEKSEIFDDQFSVERPDGSNFTLKIRSTKLEDSAMYFCASSEAASGRSVQFFGPGTRLTVL.

The V gene is TRBV4-3, the J gene TRBJ2-7; D is undetermined. Germline V gene sequence: CDR1 LGHNA, CDR2 YSLEER. This CDR3 comprises 14 residues. V shed 1 base and J shed 3 bases, with 10 bases lying between them. The CDR3 DNA follows: TGCGCCAGCAGCCAAGTGTTGGGCTTCTACGAGCAGTACTTC. Amino acid sequence: CASSQVLGFYEQYF.

This clonotype was recorded a few times. This chain connects TRBV7-9 to TRBJ2-1; D might be TRBD1 or TRBD2, each matching 5 bases. The ends were cut back, 8 bases at V and 6 bases at J, with 11 bases in the middle. In germline, CDR1 is SEHNR, CDR2 FQNEAQ (reference sequence). The length of the CDR3 is 12 residues. CDR3 coding DNA: TGTGCCAGCCGGGAAGGGGTCAATGAGCAGTTCTTC. Translating gives CASREGVNEQFF.

The rearrangement uses TRBV5-5 and TRBJ1-4, with no clear D. V shed 7 bases and J shed 3 bases, with 10 bases lying between them. This CDR3 has 13 amino acids. The germline gives CDR1 SGHKS, CDR2 YYEKEE (reference sequence). This CDR3 reads CASANSPNEKLFF. The CDR3 DNA is TGTGCCAGCGCTAATTCACCTAATGAAAAACTGTTTTTT.

The chain uses TRBV6-2 or TRBV6-3 and TRBJ2-6; D remains unclear. V was pared by 5 bases and J by 2 bases, with 16 bases between. The CDR3 totals 17 residues. Germline values: CDR1 MNHEY, CDR2 SVGEGT. The CDR3 region has the DNA TGTGCCAGCAGTCCCCCGATGACTCGGACTGGGGCCAACGTCCTGACTTTC. Translated: CASSPPMTRTGANVLTF.

The rearrangement joins TRBV4-3 to TRBJ2-2; TRBD2 matches at 10 bases. The CDR3 sequence is 17 residues long. The V and J ends lost 3 bases and 0 bases, in that order; junction bases with no gene match: 4. Germline V lookup: CDR1 LGHNA, CDR2 YSLEER. CDR3 sequence: CASSQRLAGTNTGELFF. The CDR3 DNA sequence: TGCGCCAGCAGCCAGAGACTAGCGGGTACGAACACCGGGGAGCTGTTTTTT.

The V gene is TRBV4-2, the J gene TRBJ2-1; TRBD2 matches 9 bases. Germline loops: CDR1 LGHNA, CDR2 YNFKEQ. J lost 3 bases, V lost 0 bases, and 12 bases had no gene match. The CDR3 spans 19 residues. The DNA for the CDR3 is TGTGCCAGCAGCCAAGAAGGGCTAGCGGGATCGTTAGGCTACAATGAGCAGTTCTTC. As protein: CASSQEGLAGSLGYNEQFF.

This clonotype was seen at least ten times. J is TRBJ1-6 and V is TRBV14; tentative D call: TRBD1 (6 bases). Germline V gene lookup returns CDR1 SGHDN and CDR2 FVKESK. V dropped 4 bases and J dropped 6 bases, with 10 bases sitting between them. The CDR3 contains 14 residues. The CDR3 spells CASSRDTSNSPLHF. CDR3 nucleotide sequence: TGTGCCAGCAGCCGGGACACCTCTAATTCACCCCTCCACTTT.

The V and J genes are TRBV11-2 and TRBJ2-5, with D hard to call. Germline V gene sequence: CDR1 SGHAT, CDR2 FQNNGV. This CDR3 has 15 amino acids. The V end lost 7 bases, the J end lost 2 bases, and 17 bases lay between the germline ends. The DNA for the CDR3 is TGTGCCAGCACCACCACGGCCAGCCATCAAGAGACCCAGTACTTC. It codes for CASTTTASHQETQYF.

This clonotype was picked up many times. The rearrangement links TRBV10-3 to TRBJ1-1; maybe TRBD1 (6 bases). This CDR3 has 14 residues. Between the trimmed V and J ends, which lost 5 bases and 1 base, there was a span of 11 bases. CDR1 and CDR2 (germline): ENHRY, SYGVKD. Written as DNA, the CDR3 is TGTGCCATCAGTTCGACAGGATCGAACACTGAAGCTTTCTTT. Translated: CAISSTGSNTEAFF.

This clonotype was seen only a few times. The chain joins TRBV5-1 to TRBJ1-5, with D possibly matching TRBD1 (6 bases). Germline CDR1 is SGHRS and CDR2 is YFSETQ. Trimming left V 1 base short and J 1 base short, with 9 bases between. This CDR3 comprises 15 residues. The CDR3 sequence: CASSLTGSSNQPQHF. The DNA of the CDR3 is TGCGCCAGCAGCTTGACAGGGTCCAGCAATCAGCCCCAGCATTTT.

The chain combines TRBV20-1 with TRBJ1-1, with 7 bases aligning to TRBD1. The junction had 6 bases not matched to a gene; V was cut back by 2 bases and J by 0 bases. The CDR3 has 15 amino acids. The V gene's germline CDR1 is DFQATT and CDR2 SNEGSKA (reference sequence). CDR3 sequence: CSARPGTAMNTEAFF. DNA for the CDR3: TGCAGTGCTAGACCCGGGACAGCCATGAACACTGAAGCTTTCTTT.

V gene TRBV19 combines with J gene TRBJ1-2, with a tentative D call TRBD1 (5 bases). Trimming took off 4 bases at V and 0 bases at J, with 6 bases between the two ends. CDR3 length: 13 amino acids. The germline V gene encodes CDR1 LNHDA and CDR2 SQIVND (reference sequence). For the CDR3, the DNA is TGTGCCAGTAGTAAACAGGCTAACTATGGCTACACCTTC. This sequence encodes CASSKQANYGYTF.

This clonotype turned up a few times. The chain joins TRBV20-1 to TRBJ2-3; 7 bases fit TRBD2. The germline CDR1 and CDR2 sequences are DFQATT and SNEGSKA (reference sequence). With V trimmed by 5 bases and J by 3 bases, 14 bases remained unmatched. The CDR3 spans 16 residues. The CDR3: CSARTVLAVFTDTQYF. For the CDR3, the DNA is TGCAGTGCTCGAACCGTTCTAGCGGTCTTTACAGATACGCAGTATTTT.

This chain links TRBV4-1 with TRBJ2-5; 9 nucleotides align to TRBD1. The V gene end was trimmed by 1 base and the J gene end by 5 bases; junction bases not matched to a gene: 8. CDR3 length: 16 amino acids. Germline V CDR1 and CDR2: MGHRA, YSYEKL. The CDR3 here is CASSQANRGPRETQYF. The CDR3 DNA reads as TGCGCCAGCAGCCAAGCTAACAGGGGGCCCCGGGAGACCCAGTACTTC.

The genes are TRBV20-1 and TRBJ2-1; 9 bases line up with TRBD2. In germline, CDR1 is DFQATT, CDR2 SNEGSKA (reference sequence). With V trimmed by 0 bases and J by 6 bases, 9 bases remained unmatched. This CDR3 comprises 16 residues. Here the CDR3 reads CSARDLLAGAPNEQFF. The CDR3 region has the DNA TGCAGTGCTAGAGATCTCTTAGCGGGAGCCCCCAATGAGCAGTTCTTC.

This clonotype was seen at least ten times. The chain links TRBV11-2 to TRBJ1-1; TRBD1 matches 7 bases. The ends lost 4 bases at V and 1 base at J; junction bases unmatched: 3. The CDR3 loop spans 14 amino acids. CDR1 SGHAT and CDR2 FQNNGV come from the germline V gene. The CDR3: CASSSRTGNTEAFF. The CDR3, as DNA: TGTGCCAGCAGCTCCCGGACAGGGAACACTGAAGCTTTCTTT.

This clonotype was detected a few times. The chain couples TRBV4-3 to TRBJ2-7, with 8 bases lining up with TRBD1. In germline, CDR1 is LGHNA, CDR2 YSLEER. The ends lost 6 bases at V and 4 bases at J; junction bases unmatched: 2. The CDR3 runs 12 residues. The CDR3 loop is CASSNRGYEQYF. The CDR3 DNA sequence: TGCGCCAGCAGTAACAGGGGGTACGAGCAGTACTTC.

Many counts were recorded for this clonotype. The V and J genes are TRBV5-1 and TRBJ1-4; 9 bases match TRBD1. The junction had 7 bases not matched to a gene; V was cut back by 3 bases and J by 7 bases. Looked up from germline, CDR1 is SGHRS and CDR2 is YFSETQ. This CDR3 has 15 amino acids. CDR3 in amino acids: CASSSSGTGSEKLFF. DNA of the CDR3: TGCGCCAGCAGCTCCTCCGGGACAGGGTCTGAAAAACTGTTTTTT.

A few counts support this clonotype. The chain links TRBV30 to TRBJ1-5; tentatively, D is TRBD1 (6 bases). The germline V gene encodes CDR1 GTSNPN and CDR2 SVGIG (reference sequence). V lost 2 bases and J 7 bases, leaving 12 bases between the germline ends. The CDR3 length is 13 residues. DNA for the CDR3: TGTGCCTGGAGTTCAGGGGCTGGGCAGCCCCAGCATTTT. It specifies CAWSSGAGQPQHF.

A single count supports this clonotype. The chain employs TRBV20-1 and TRBJ1-6; 9 positions agree with TRBD1. Germline CDR1 reads DFQATT; CDR2 reads SNEGSKA (reference sequence). The CDR3 totals 16 residues. The ends lost 3 bases at V and 4 bases at J; junction bases unmatched: 7. DNA of the CDR3: TGCAGTGCTAGGGCCGGGACAGGGTCATATAATTCACCCCTCCACTTT. Translating gives CSARAGTGSYNSPLHF.

The V call is TRBV5-4, the J call TRBJ2-7; D is undetermined. CDR1 is SGHNT, CDR2 YYREEE, per germline (reference sequence). The CDR3 totals 14 residues. Trimming stripped 0 bases from V and 0 bases from J, with 7 bases between. CDR3 nucleotide sequence: TGTGCCAGCAGCTTGGACCAGCGCTCCTACGAGCAGTACTTC. As protein: CASSLDQRSYEQYF.

The sample holds a few counts of this clonotype. This chain links TRBV6-5 with TRBJ1-1, with 7 bases identical to TRBD1. The CDR3 covers 15 residues. Germline CDR1 and CDR2: MNHEY and SVGAGI. V was pared by 2 bases and J by 0 bases, with 3 bases of the junction left unmatched. The DNA of the CDR3 is TGTGCCAGCAGTTACGGGGGACAGCTGAACACTGAAGCTTTCTTT. Encoded protein: CASSYGGQLNTEAFF.

V and J are TRBV4-3 and TRBJ2-1, with D hard to call. Germline V lookup: CDR1 LGHNA, CDR2 YSLEER. Trimming removed 1 base from V and 6 bases from J, with 13 bases in between. The CDR3 has 15 amino acids. CDR3 nucleotide sequence: TGCGCCAGCAGCCAAGGGCCCCAGTGGATCAATGAGCAGTTCTTC. Protein sequence: CASSQGPQWINEQFF.